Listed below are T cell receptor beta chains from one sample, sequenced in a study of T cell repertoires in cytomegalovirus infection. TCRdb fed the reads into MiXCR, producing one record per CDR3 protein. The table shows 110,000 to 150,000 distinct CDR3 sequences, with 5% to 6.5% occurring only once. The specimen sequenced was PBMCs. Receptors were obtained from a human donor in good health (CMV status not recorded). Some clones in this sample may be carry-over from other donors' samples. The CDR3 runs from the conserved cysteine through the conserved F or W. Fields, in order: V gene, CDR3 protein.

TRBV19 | CASIYRRNTEAFF
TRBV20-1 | CSARDRTGIVYEQYF
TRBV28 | CASRFRQNTEAFF
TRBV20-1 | CSARPGTQPQHF
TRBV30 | CAGDRYEKLFF
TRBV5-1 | CASSPRQVGIEAFF
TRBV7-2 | CASSPVFTGDQETQYF
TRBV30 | CAWSAPDRRVSYEQYF
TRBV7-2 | CASRRDGGSSPLHF
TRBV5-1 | CASSQEPDEKLFF
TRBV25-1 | CASSAGTGAHQPQHF
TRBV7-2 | CASSLIGTSPYEQYF
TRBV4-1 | CASSQDLGQNTEAFF
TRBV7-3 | CASSPRVAGGTRTQAYEQFF
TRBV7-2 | CASSARGQWGADTQYF
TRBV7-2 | CASSRAGLAKNIQYF
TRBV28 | CASRGPGMGEQFF
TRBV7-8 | CASSETGQANTEAFF
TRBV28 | CASRDPQGYQETQYF
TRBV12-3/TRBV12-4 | CASSYSWAGGLDTQYF
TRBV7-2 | CASSPGTPTNEKLFF
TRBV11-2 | CASYQSAGQQFF
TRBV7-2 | CASSPAQFSGNTIYF